Presented here are 31 T cell receptor beta chains from one specimen sequenced in a study of cytomegalovirus exposure and HLA in healthy donors. 60 Vbeta and 13 Jbeta primers were used in PCR. Here immunoSEQ multiplex PCR was the method, and the copy in TCRdb shows in-frame clones only, minus some. The sample lists 150,000 to 250,000 clones, 79% occurring once. Material for sequencing was PBMCs. The receptors were sampled from a woman aged 25 to 45 in good health and CMV-seropositive.

This clone showed up just once. This sequence joins TRBV11-2 and TRBJ1-4, with a weak D call TRBD1 (6 bases). V lost 2 bases and J 7 bases, leaving 17 bases between the germline ends. The germline CDR1 and CDR2 sequences are SGHAT and FQNNGV. The CDR3 covers 16 residues. CDR3: CASSLHGVQGSEKLFF. The CDR3 DNA reads TGTGCCAGCAGCTTACATGGGGTGCAGGGGAGTGAAAAACTGTTTTTT.

This rearrangement joins TRBV7-9 to TRBJ2-7; TRBD1 might be the D (6 bases). This CDR3 is 15 amino acids long. Germline CDR1 and CDR2: SEHNR and FQNEAQ (reference sequence). V lost 3 bases, J lost 3 bases, and 15 bases lay in between. The CDR3 here is CASSFAQGTHYEQYF. The CDR3 region has the DNA TGTGCCAGCAGCTTCGCACAGGGAACGCACTACGAGCAGTACTTC. The full variable domain, its missing parts supplied by reference TRBV7-9 and TRBJ2-7, is DTGVSQNPRHKITKRGQNVTFRCDPISEHNRLYWYRQTLGQGPEFLTYFQNEAQLEKSRLLSDRFSAERPKGSFSTLEIQRTEQGDSAMYLCASSFAQGTHYEQYFGPGTRLTVT.

The chain employs TRBV7-9 and TRBJ1-1, with D tentatively TRBD1 (6 bases). Germline V lookup: CDR1 SEHNR, CDR2 FQNEAQ (reference sequence). Trimming left V 4 bases short and J 1 base short, with 19 bases between. This CDR3 is 17 amino acids long. The DNA of the CDR3 is TGTGCCAGCAGCTCAAAATGGGATCGAGGGGGGAACACTGAAGCTTTCTTT. This encodes CASSSKWDRGGNTEAFF.

The CDR3 spells CASSPTGTRQTGANVLTF. CDR3 bases: TGCGCCAGCAGCCCGACAGGGACGAGGCAGACTGGGGCCAACGTCCTGACTTTC. This chain connects TRBV4-3 to TRBJ2-6; 7 bases match TRBD1. The CDR3 totals 18 residues. Germline trimming cut 4 bases from V and 2 bases from J; bases unmatched to any gene: 11. Germline V lookup: CDR1 LGHNA, CDR2 YSLEER.

The gene calls are TRBV2 and TRBJ1-5, with D possibly being TRBD1 (5 bases). In germline, CDR1 is SNHLY, CDR2 FYNNEI. V was pared by 5 bases and J by 5 bases, with 16 bases between. The CDR3 contains 15 residues. CDR3 coding DNA: TGTGCCAGCAGTATTGACGCAGGGAACTATCAGCCCCAGCATTTT. Translation: CASSIDAGNYQPQHF.

This clone was found a few times. This chain connects TRBV21-1 to TRBJ2-5; TRBD2 is taken as the D call from the table, unchecked against the DNA. TRBV21-1 is a recognized pseudogene. CDR3 length: 17 amino acids. The CDR3 sequence is CASSKGWRVDNQETQYF. CDR3 bases: TGTGCCAGCAGCAAAGGTTGGAGGGTCGATAACCAAGAGACCCAGTACTTC.

This rearrangement joins TRBV19 to TRBJ1-2, with 7 bases lining up with TRBD1. V trimming: 7 bases; J trimming: 5 bases; junction bases outside the gene matches: 4. Germline CDR1 and CDR2: LNHDA and SQIVND (reference sequence). The CDR3 has 12 residues. CDR3: CASMGGQYGYTF. DNA of the CDR3: TGTGCCAGTATGGGGGGACAGTATGGCTACACCTTC.

This chain links TRBV7-2 with TRBJ2-5; TRBD2 aligns across 12 bases. Germline assignment: CDR1 SGHTA and CDR2 FQGNSA. CDR3 length equals 16 residues. The J segment lost 5 bases and the V segment lost 1 base, leaving 5 bases of the junction unmatched. CDR3 sequence (DNA): TGTGCCAGCAGCTTAGGTCTAGCGGGGGGGACGGAGACCCAGTACTTC. It codes for CASSLGLAGGTETQYF. Full variable domain (outside the CDR3, taken from reference TRBV7-2 and TRBJ2-5): GAGVSQSPSNKVTEKGKDVELRCDPISGHTALYWYRQSLGQGLEFLIYFQGNSAPDKSGLPSDRFSAERTGGSVSTLTIQRTQQEDSAVYLCASSLGLAGGTETQYFGPGTRLLVL.

The rearrangement joins TRBV5-1 to TRBJ2-5; 10 bases match TRBD2. The CDR3 sequence is 20 residues long. Germline-derived CDR1 and CDR2 are SGHRS and YFSETQ. V shed 6 bases, J shed 5 bases, and the junction held 25 bases outside the gene matches. The CDR3 region has the DNA TGCGCCAGCACTCCTGGCGGGCTAGCGGGAGCGGGTATCAGTCCGGAGACCCAGTACTTC. The encoded protein is CASTPGGLAGAGISPETQYF.

This clone was detected only a few times. V and J are TRBV6-6 and TRBJ2-4; 8 nucleotides line up with TRBD2. CDR3 length: 15 amino acids. Germline V CDR1 and CDR2: MNHNY, SVGAGI (reference sequence). The V segment lost 7 bases and the J segment 0 bases; nucleotides outside the gene matches: 5. DNA of the CDR3: TGTGCCAGCACGGGGGGGCAACTAGCCAAAAACATTCAGTACTTC. As protein: CASTGGQLAKNIQYF.

This chain joins TRBV12-5 and TRBJ2-3, with a weak D call TRBD1 (5 bases). Germline CDR1 reads LGHNT; CDR2 reads FRNRAP. V was shortened by 5 bases and J by 5 bases, with 20 bases between the two germline ends. This CDR3 comprises 16 residues. CDR3 sequence: CASGPPWGRWGDTQYF. Here the CDR3 DNA reads TGTGCTAGTGGTCCCCCTTGGGGCAGGTGGGGAGATACGCAGTATTTT.

The chain has TRBV1 and TRBJ2-3; the table's D call TRBD1 went unverified against the DNA. TRBV1 corresponds to a pseudogene. The CDR3 has 12 residues. CDR3 amino acids: CTSSQDQKKQYF. The CDR3 DNA reads TGCACCAGCAGCCAAGATCAGAAGAAGCAGTATTTT.

The chain links TRBV11-2 to TRBJ1-1; no definite D call. Germline assignment: CDR1 SGHAT and CDR2 FQNNGV. V was shortened by 0 bases and J by 4 bases, with 12 bases between the two germline ends. CDR3 length: 15 residues. DNA of the CDR3: TGTGCCAGCAGCTTAGATGGACTTGATCTCACTGAAGCTTTCTTT. It is translated as CASSLDGLDLTEAFF.

The count of this clone is one. The chain uses TRBV10-1 and TRBJ2-1; a weak D match, TRBD2 (5 bases). Germline assignment: CDR1 WNHNN and CDR2 SYGVQD (reference sequence). The V end lost 6 bases, the J end lost 8 bases, and 17 bases lay between the germline ends. This CDR3 region has 14 residues. The CDR3 coding sequence is TGCGCCAGCAGCCCCAGACGAGGGAAAGATGAGCAGTTCTTC. It specifies CASSPRRGKDEQFF.

This clone has a single count. V and J are TRBV29-1 and TRBJ1-2; 8 bases match TRBD1. Looked up from germline, CDR1 is SQVTM and CDR2 is ANQGSEA. The ends lost 3 bases at V and 6 bases at J; junction bases unmatched: 9. CDR3 size: 14 residues. CDR3 amino acids: CSVDIQGAPNGYTF. CDR3 DNA: TGCAGCGTTGACATTCAGGGGGCGCCCAATGGCTACACCTTC.

The chain carries TRBV5-1 and TRBJ2-7, with no clear D. The CDR3 is made up of 14 amino acids. Germline V lookup: CDR1 SGHRS, CDR2 YFSETQ. The V end was cut by 9 bases, the J end by 0 bases, with 16 bases between. The CDR3 protein is CATKPLLGSYEQYF. The CDR3 nucleotides are TGCGCCACCAAGCCCCTTCTTGGCTCCTACGAGCAGTACTTC.

The V and J genes are TRBV10-1 and TRBJ1-1; no clear D gene. The V and J ends lost 1 base and 5 bases respectively, with 14 bases between them. The germline V gene encodes CDR1 WNHNN and CDR2 SYGVQD (reference sequence). This CDR3 region has 15 residues. Here the CDR3 reads CASSEYPEGKTEAFF. The CDR3 coding sequence is TGCGCCAGCAGTGAGTATCCGGAGGGAAAGACTGAAGCTTTCTTT.

The V call is TRBV29-1, the J call TRBJ1-1; 7 bases are shared with TRBD1. The CDR3 is 14 residues long. After removal of 7 bases from V and 2 bases from J, the junction contained 10 bases not matched to a gene. CDR1 and CDR2 (germline): SQVTM, ANQGSEA. The CDR3 DNA reads TGCAGCGCAAGGGGGCGTAGGACTAACACTGAAGCTTTCTTT. Translated: CSARGRRTNTEAFF.

This clone was observed a handful of times. V usage is TRBV2 and J usage is TRBJ2-7; 8 bases align to TRBD1. After removal of 4 bases from V and 6 bases from J, the junction contained 2 bases not matched to a gene. The germline V gene has CDR1 SNHLY and CDR2 FYNNEI. The CDR3 totals 12 residues. CDR3 DNA: TGTGCCAGCAGTGTAGGGACAGGCGAGCAGTACTTC. Amino acid sequence: CASSVGTGEQYF.

The rearrangement joins TRBV6-4 to TRBJ1-2; D gene unclear. The germline V gene encodes CDR1 MRHNA and CDR2 SNTAGT. The CDR3 loop spans 11 amino acids. V lost 6 bases and J 5 bases, leaving 7 bases between the germline ends. CDR3 sequence: CASRSQYGYTF. The CDR3 DNA is TGTGCCAGCAGGAGTCAATATGGCTACACCTTC.

This chain joins TRBV10-3 and TRBJ2-7; D gene uncertain. This CDR3 is built from 12 residues. The V end was cut by 4 bases, the J end by 7 bases, with 11 bases between. CDR1 is ENHRY, CDR2 SYGVKD, per germline. CDR3 sequence reads: CAISGAYGEQYF. The DNA for the CDR3 is TGTGCCATCAGTGGGGCCTATGGGGAGCAGTACTTC.

J is TRBJ1-2 and V is TRBV4-1; D is perhaps TRBD1 (6 bases). V lost 0 bases and J lost 3, with 17 bases in between. The length of the CDR3 is 17 residues. Germline V gene sequence: CDR1 MGHRA, CDR2 YSYEKL. The CDR3 DNA sequence: TGCGCCAGCAGCCAAGATCGAGGGGTGGCAGGGGACTATGGCTACACCTTC. Protein product: CASSQDRGVAGDYGYTF.

The chain joins TRBV6-5 to TRBJ2-7; TRBD1 is a possible D gene (5 bases). There are 13 residues in the CDR3. The V end was cut by 6 bases, the J end by 2 bases, with 11 bases between. Germline V CDR1 and CDR2: MNHEY, SVGAGI. The CDR3 DNA follows: TGTGCCAGCAGACGACAGTTCCCCTACGAGCAGTACTTC. As protein: CASRRQFPYEQYF.

V usage is TRBV7-6 and J usage is TRBJ1-2; 8 bases align to TRBD1. Trimming removed 5 bases from V and 1 base from J; junction bases left unmatched: 12. The germline gives CDR1 SGHVS, CDR2 FNYEAQ. CDR3 size: 17 residues. The CDR3 reads CASSPGAGGLVNYGYTF. The CDR3 DNA sequence: TGTGCCAGCAGCCCAGGTGCAGGGGGCCTGGTTAACTATGGCTACACCTTC. Supplemented by reference TRBV7-6 and TRBJ1-2, the full variable domain reads GAGVSQSPRYKVTKRGQDVALRCDPISGHVSLYWYRQALGQGPEFLTYFNYEAQQDKSGLPNDRFSAERPEGSISTLTIQRTEQRDSAMYRCASSPGAGGLVNYGYTFGSGTRLTVV.

This rearrangement joins TRBV7-9 to TRBJ2-5; D perhaps matches TRBD2 (6 bases). The CDR3 runs to 13 residues. V was shortened by 6 bases and J by 4 bases, with 12 bases between the two germline ends. Germline CDR1 reads SEHNR; CDR2 reads FQNEAQ (reference sequence). The DNA of the CDR3 is TGTGCCAGCAGTTTGGAGGAGGGAGAGACCCAGTACTTC. Protein sequence: CASSLEEGETQYF. The variable domain in full, with the rest retrieved from reference TRBV7-9 and TRBJ2-5, is DTGVSQNPRHKITKRGQNVTFRCDPISEHNRLYWYRQTLGQGPEFLTYFQNEAQLEKSRLLSDRFSAERPKGSFSTLEIQRTEQGDSAMYLCASSLEEGETQYFGPGTRLLVL.

The chain couples TRBV29-1 to TRBJ2-7; D perhaps matches TRBD1 (6 bases). Trimming cost V 7 bases and J 0 bases, with 19 bases left between them. Germline CDR1 SQVTM, CDR2 ANQGSEA. The CDR3 has 15 residues. The CDR3 protein is CSATGKQGTSYEQYF. CDR3 nucleotides: TGCAGCGCCACGGGGAAACAGGGCACCTCCTACGAGCAGTACTTC.

The chain employs TRBV2 and TRBJ1-1, with a weak D call TRBD1 (5 bases). The CDR3 is 13 amino acids. V was trimmed by 9 bases and J by 3 bases, leaving 14 bases between them. The V gene's germline CDR1 is SNHLY and CDR2 FYNNEI. For the CDR3, the DNA is TGTGCCAGAAGGAGGCCGGGGGACACTGAAGCTTTCTTT. It encodes CARRRPGDTEAFF.

This clone was counted once. The chain recombines TRBV9 with TRBJ2-7; 11 positions agree with TRBD2. Trimming at V came to 4 bases and at J to 0 bases, leaving 6 bases not matched to a gene. The germline V gene has CDR1 SGDLS and CDR2 YYNGEE. This CDR3 region has 16 residues. CDR3 protein: CASSPRLAGSSYEQYF. The CDR3 coding sequence is TGTGCCAGCAGCCCTCGACTAGCGGGGAGCTCCTACGAGCAGTACTTC.

This chain connects TRBV30 to TRBJ2-1; a possible D gene is TRBD1 (5 bases). Trimming took 3 bases from V and 9 from J, leaving 9 bases between them. Germline lookup yields CDR1 GTSNPN and CDR2 SVGIG (reference sequence). There are 11 residues in the CDR3. The chain's CDR3 is CAWSRRGEQFF. The CDR3, as DNA: TGTGCCTGGAGCCGAAGGGGTGAGCAGTTCTTC.

The rearrangement links TRBV14 to TRBJ1-1; D not certain. Trimming shortened V by 1 base and J by 3 bases, and 9 bases separated the two germline ends. The CDR3 spans 14 residues. Germline CDR1 and CDR2: SGHDN and FVKESK. In nucleotides, the CDR3 is TGTGCCAGCAGCCAAGTAAGAGGTGACACTGAAGCTTTCTTT. Its translation: CASSQVRGDTEAFF.

This clone appeared a single time. The chain carries TRBV4-1 and TRBJ1-1; 8 bases fit TRBD1. Trimming took 5 bases from V and 0 from J; bases not matched to a gene: 8. This CDR3 region has 16 residues. CDR1 and CDR2 from the germline V gene are MGHRA and YSYEKL. The DNA of the CDR3 is TGCGCCAGCAGCGACAGGGGTAGGGGCATGAACACTGAAGCTTTCTTT. Protein sequence: CASSDRGRGMNTEAFF.